What follows is one T cell receptor beta chain and its context. The study assigned cohorts using participant-reported clinical history. The entry originates in a study of blood T cell repertoires in COVID-19. The germline V gene has CDR1 MGHDK and CDR2 SYGVNS. The CDR3 loop spans 16 amino acids. Germline trimming cut 3 bases from V and 9 bases from J; bases unmatched to any gene: 11. Sequencing was performed with immunoSEQ multiplex PCR; in TCRdb, only in-frame clones are kept and a portion is missing. The repertoire has 250,000 or so clones, approximately 88% of them found once; the top ten carry 2% to 3%.

The source is a woman under 40 with acute COVID-19. The sample consisted of PBMCs or T cells enriched from blood (not recorded which). The chain uses TRBV25-1 and TRBJ2-1, with TRBD2 identical over 10 bases. The CDR3 here is CASSDSGGPVTSEQFF. The CDR3 DNA is TGTGCCAGCAGTGATAGCGGGGGGCCAGTTACGAGTGAGCAGTTCTTC.